This T cell receptor (beta chain) stems from a study of cytomegalovirus exposure and HLA in healthy donors. A remark on this clone: Its target is not known.

The study ran its PCR with 60 Vbeta and 13 Jbeta primers. Assay: immunoSEQ multiplex PCR; the TCRdb copy retains only in-frame clones and omits some. The table lists about 130,000 clones, about 9.2% of them singletons. Whole-study findings and limits: A few chains linked to CMV were shown in vitro to be specific for CMV antigens. Most TCR beta V segments were productive about 87% or about 30% of the time in an earlier analysis.

With V trimmed by 2 bases and J by 7 bases, 4 bases remained unmatched. This CDR3 spans 14 amino acids. Germline CDR1 SGHDT, CDR2 YYEEEE. The source is a woman aged 40 to 50 in good health and CMV-seropositive. The V call is TRBV5-6, the J call TRBJ1-4; 8 bases align to TRBD1. Sequenced input: PBMCs. The CDR3 DNA reads TGTGCCAGCAGCTTCGACAGGGGCAGTGAAAAACTGTTTTTT. Translation gives CASSFDRGSEKLFF.